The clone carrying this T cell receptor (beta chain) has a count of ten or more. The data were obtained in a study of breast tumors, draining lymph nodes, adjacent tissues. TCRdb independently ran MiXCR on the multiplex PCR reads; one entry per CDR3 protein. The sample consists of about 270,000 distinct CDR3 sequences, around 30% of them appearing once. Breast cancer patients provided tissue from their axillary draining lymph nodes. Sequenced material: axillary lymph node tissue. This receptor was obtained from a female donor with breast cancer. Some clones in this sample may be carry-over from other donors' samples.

The CDR3 sequence is CASSPGANTGELFF. The CDR3 DNA sequence: TGTGCCAGCAGCCCCGGGGCTAACACCGGGGAGCTGTTTTTT. The genes are TRBV12-3 or TRBV12-4 and TRBJ2-2; D may correspond to TRBD1 or TRBD2 (5 bases each). CDR3 size: 14 residues. V lost 6 bases, J lost 2 bases, and 10 bases lay in between.